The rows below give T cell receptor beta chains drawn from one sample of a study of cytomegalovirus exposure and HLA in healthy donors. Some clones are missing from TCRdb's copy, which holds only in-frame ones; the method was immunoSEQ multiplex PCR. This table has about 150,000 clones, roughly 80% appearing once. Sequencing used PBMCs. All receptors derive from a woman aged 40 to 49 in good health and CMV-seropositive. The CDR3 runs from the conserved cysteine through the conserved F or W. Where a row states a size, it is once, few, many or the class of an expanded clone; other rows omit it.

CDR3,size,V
CASSSPMTGWAEKLFF,once,TRBV11-2
CASSLRSLRNEAFF,.,TRBV28
CASNRDFIHNEQFF,.,TRBV5-1
CASRVAGGYNEQFF,.,TRBV27
CASSEALPRRGETQYF,.,TRBV2
CASSYNGAPNTGELFF,.,TRBV6-5
CASSSRLAKNIQYF,.,TRBV11-2
CASSSPGLDTEAFF,few,TRBV28
CASSSTGELFF,.,TRBV5-4
CASSIRLADDSYNEQFF,.,TRBV19
CASSYGGKNTGELFF,once,TRBV6-5
CASSFSTSGDSYEQYF,.,TRBV6-5
CATSQGPNGNYGYTF,.,TRBV10-3
CSVGAGGLDTQYF,.,TRBV29-1